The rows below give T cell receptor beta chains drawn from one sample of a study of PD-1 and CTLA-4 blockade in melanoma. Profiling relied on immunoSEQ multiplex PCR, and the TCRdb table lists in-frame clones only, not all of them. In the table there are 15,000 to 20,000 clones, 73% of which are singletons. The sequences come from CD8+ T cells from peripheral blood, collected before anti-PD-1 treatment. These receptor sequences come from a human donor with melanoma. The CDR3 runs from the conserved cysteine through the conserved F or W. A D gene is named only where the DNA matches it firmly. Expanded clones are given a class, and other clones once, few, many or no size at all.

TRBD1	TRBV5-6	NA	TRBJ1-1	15	TGTGCCAGCGGTTATATGGTCTACAGGGGCGCTGAAGCTTTCTTT	CASGYMVYRGAEAFF
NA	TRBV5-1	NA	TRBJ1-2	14	TGCGCCAGCAGCCCGCGCCGGACGTGGGATGGCTACACCTTC	CASSPRRTWDGYTF
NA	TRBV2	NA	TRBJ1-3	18	TGTGCCAGCAGTGAGCGTAAGCGCCTCTCGGGCTCTGGAAACACCATATATTTT	CASSERKRLSGSGNTIYF
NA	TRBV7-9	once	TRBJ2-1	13	TGTGCCAGCAGCCCACCGGGGGACAATGAGCAGTTCTTC	CASSPPGDNEQFF
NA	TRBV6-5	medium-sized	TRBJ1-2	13	TGTGCCAGCAGTTACTCATGGGTAAAAGGCTACACCTTC	CASSYSWVKGYTF
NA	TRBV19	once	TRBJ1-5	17	TGTGCCAGTAGTATAGATCTGGGCGTTGGGCGCAATCAGCCCCAGCATTTT	CASSIDLGVGRNQPQHF
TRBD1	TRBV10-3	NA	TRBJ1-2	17	TGTGCCATCAGTGAGTACAGGGGGCGAGGTTTCGGCTATGGCTACACCTTC	CAISEYRGRGFGYGYTF
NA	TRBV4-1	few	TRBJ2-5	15	TGCGCCAGCAGCCAAGCCCCGGGACTCCAAGAGACCCAGTACTTC	CASSQAPGLQETQYF
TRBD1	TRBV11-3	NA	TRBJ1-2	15	TGTGCCAGCAGCTTGGGGGACAGGGGCCACTATGGCTACACCTTC	CASSLGDRGHYGYTF
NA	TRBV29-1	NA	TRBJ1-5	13	TGCAGCGTTCTGGAGGGGCGCAATCAGCCCCAGCATTTT	CSVLEGRNQPQHF
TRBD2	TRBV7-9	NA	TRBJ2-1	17	TGTGCCAGCAGCTTACCATCGGGACTAGCGGGAGACAATGAGCAGTTCTTC	CASSLPSGLAGDNEQFF
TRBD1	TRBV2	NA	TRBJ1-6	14	TGTGCCAGCAGGACCCCCGGACAGGGAACACCCCTCCACTTT	CASRTPGQGTPLHF
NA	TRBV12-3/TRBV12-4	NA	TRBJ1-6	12	TGTGCCAGCAGTTTCCCCAATTCACCCCTCCACTTT	CASSFPNSPLHF
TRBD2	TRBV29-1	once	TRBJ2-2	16	TGCAGCGTTGAAATAGCGGGGGACGCGAACACCGGGGAGCTGTTTTTT	CSVEIAGDANTGELFF
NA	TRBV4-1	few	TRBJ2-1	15	TGCGCCAGCAGCCAAGAGGTTAGGCCTAACAATGAGCAGTTCTTC	CASSQEVRPNNEQFF
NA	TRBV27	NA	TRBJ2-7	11	TGTGCCAGCATCTTCGGATACGAGCAGTACTTC	CASIFGYEQYF
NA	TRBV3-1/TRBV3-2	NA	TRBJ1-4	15	TGTGCCAGCATGGGGAGGGGGGCGATTAATGAAAAACTGTTTTTT	CASMGRGAINEKLFF
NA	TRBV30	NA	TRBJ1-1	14	TGTGCCTGGAGCCTTAGGGGGGTGTACGCTGAAGCTTTCTTT	CAWSLRGVYAEAFF
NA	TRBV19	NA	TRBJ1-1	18	TGTGCCAGTAGTATCCATCGCTACGGTTGGAGCATGAACACTGAAGCTTTCTTT	CASSIHRYGWSMNTEAFF
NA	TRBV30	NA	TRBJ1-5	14	TGTGCCTGGAGTCCGACCTTAAGCAATCAGCCCCAGCATTTT	CAWSPTLSNQPQHF
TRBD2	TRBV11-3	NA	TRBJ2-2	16	TGTGCCAGCAGCCCCCGACTAGCGGGCCCAACCGGGGAGCTGTTTTTT	CASSPRLAGPTGELFF
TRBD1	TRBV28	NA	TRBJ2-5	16	TGTGCCAGCAGCACAATTTATCCACAGGGGAAAGAGACCCAGTACTTC	CASSTIYPQGKETQYF
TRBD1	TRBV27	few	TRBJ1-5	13	TGTGCCAGCAGCCGACAGGGAAATCAGCCCCAGCATTTT	CASSRQGNQPQHF
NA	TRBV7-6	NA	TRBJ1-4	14	TGTGCCAGCAGCTTAGGGCAGGAGGAGGGGAAACTGTTTTTT	CASSLGQEEGKLFF
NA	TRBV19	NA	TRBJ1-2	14	TGTGCCAGTAGTCCGCGGACAGCTAACTATGGCTACACCTTC	CASSPRTANYGYTF
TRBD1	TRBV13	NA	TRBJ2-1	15	TGTGCCAGCAGCCTAGGGGGCGCAGGTTACAATGAGCAGTTCTTC	CASSLGGAGYNEQFF
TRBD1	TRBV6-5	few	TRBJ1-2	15	TGTGCCAGCAGTTACGACAGGGTATTATCCTATGGCTACACCTTC	CASSYDRVLSYGYTF
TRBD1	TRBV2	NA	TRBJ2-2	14	TGTGCCAGCACCGGGACAGGGATCTCCGGGGAGCTGTTTTTT	CASTGTGISGELFF
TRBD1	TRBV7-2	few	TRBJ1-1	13	TGTGCCAGCAGCTTAAGTCAGGGGGCTGAAGCTTTCTTT	CASSLSQGAEAFF